This TCR beta chain was observed in a study of stem cell transplantation in POMP-related autoinflammatory disease. Findings and caveats of the study: PRAID patients trended toward lower TRB diversity and higher clonality in all analyzed T-cell subsets.

About this clone: Its cognate antigen is unknown.

Germline V lookup: CDR1 MNHEY, CDR2 SVGAGI. V was trimmed by 7 bases and J by 0 bases, leaving 11 bases between them. The CDR3 is 14 amino acids. Sequencing was performed with immunoSEQ multiplex PCR; in TCRdb, only in-frame clones are kept and a portion is missing. The sample consists of tens of thousands of clones, roughly 88% of them appearing once. This specimen was CD4+ T cells from PBMCs, taken after stem cell transplantation. The chain uses TRBV6-5 and TRBJ2-3; TRBD1 might be the D (6 bases). The receptor was derived from a human patient with POMP-related autoinflammation and immune dysregulation (PRAID). Some T cells may be graft donor cells. Here the CDR3 reads CASKQGVSTDTQYF. CDR3 DNA sequence: TGTGCCAGCAAACAGGGCGTAAGCACAGATACGCAGTATTTT.